Listed below are T cell receptor beta chains from one sample, sequenced in a study of T cells in Graves' hyperthyroidism and ophthalmopathy. TCRdb used MiXCR to reprocess the multiplex PCR reads, holding one entry per CDR3 protein. The repertoire holds roughly 240,000 distinct CDR3 sequences, with around 15% as singletons. The specimen sequenced was blood. The source of these receptors is a woman younger than 30 with Graves' ophthalmopathy. CDR3s include the opening cysteine and the closing phenylalanine or tryptophan. D genes are given only for firm matches. Size tells how often a clone was seen (once, few, many) or the class of an expanded clone, and some rows leave it out.

clone_size d_call j_call v_call cdr3_length cdr3_aa cdr3_nt
NA TRBD2 TRBJ2-2 TRBV7-9 15 CASSRTSGISGELFF TGTGCCAGCAGCCGGACTAGCGGGATCTCCGGGGAGCTGTTTTTT
many TRBD1 TRBJ2-2 TRBV20-1 15 CSALDRGKNTGELFF TGCAGTGCGCTTGACAGGGGAAAGAACACCGGGGAGCTGTTTTTT
many NA TRBJ2-7 TRBV10-3 13 CAIRDRNSYEQYF TGTGCCATCAGGGACCGAAACTCCTACGAGCAGTACTTC
many TRBD1 TRBJ1-2 TRBV7-8 19 CASSLLAGTGGLVNYGYTF TGTGCCAGCAGCCTACTAGCCGGGACAGGGGGATTAGTCAACTATGGCTACACCTTC
many TRBD1 TRBJ2-1 TRBV28 14 CASGFPRDSNEQFF TGTGCCAGCGGGTTCCCCCGGGACAGCAATGAGCAGTTCTTC
many NA TRBJ2-7 TRBV7-8 12 CASSLETYEQYF TGTGCCAGCAGCTTAGAGACCTACGAGCAGTACTTC
many NA TRBJ1-2 TRBV28 12 CAIFGGYYGYTF TGTGCCATTTTTGGGGGGTACTATGGCTACACCTTC
many TRBD1 TRBJ1-1 TRBV6-1 12 CAGRQGTTEAFF TGTGCCGGTCGACAGGGCACCACTGAAGCTTTCTTT
many NA TRBJ1-4 TRBV6-1 16 CASSELTLATNEKLFF TGTGCCAGCAGTGAGTTGACATTGGCAACTAATGAAAAACTGTTTTTT
NA TRBD2 TRBJ2-1 TRBV20-1 14 CSARPTSGSNEQFF TGCAGTGCTAGGCCGACTAGCGGGAGTAATGAGCAGTTCTTC
many NA TRBJ1-1 TRBV3-1 15 CASSTRTSLNTEAFF TGTGCCAGCAGCACCCGGACAAGCCTGAACACTGAAGCTTTCTTT
many NA TRBJ1-2 TRBV3-1 13 CASSQGRGVGYTF TGTGCCAGCAGCCAAGGTAGAGGGGTTGGCTACACCTTC
few NA TRBJ1-1 TRBV5-6 14 CASSLSRDLDEAFF TGTGCCAGCAGCTTGAGCAGGGACTTGGATGAAGCTTTCTTT
many NA TRBJ2-3 TRBV12-3/TRBV12-4 16 CASSSGGTDFTDTQYF TGTGCCAGCAGTTCTGGCGGGACGGATTTCACAGATACGCAGTATTTT
NA NA TRBJ1-5 TRBV5-8 15 CASSLAGSLYQPQHF TGTGCCAGCAGCTTGGCGGGGTCGTTGTATCAGCCCCAGCATTTT
many TRBD1 TRBJ1-1 TRBV28 13 CASSPDRASEAFF TGTGCCAGCAGCCCGGACAGGGCTTCTGAAGCTTTCTTT
many NA TRBJ2-1 TRBV7-2 16 CASSLNFHSAGNEQFF TGTGCCAGCAGCTTAAATTTTCACAGCGCGGGGAATGAGCAGTTCTTC
many NA TRBJ2-3 TRBV5-4 16 CASSSEARDGTDTQYF TGTGCCAGCAGCTCCGAAGCCCGGGACGGCACAGATACGCAGTATTTT
many TRBD1 TRBJ2-2 TRBV2 15 CASSDPRDRPRELFF TGTGCCAGCAGTGACCCGAGGGACAGGCCAAGGGAGCTGTTTTTT
many TRBD2 TRBJ2-3 TRBV4-1 17 CASSQVPSGKGQDTQYF TGCGCCAGCAGCCAAGTCCCTAGCGGGAAAGGGCAAGATACGCAGTATTTT
many NA TRBJ1-1 TRBV2 13 CASRGPQNTEAFF TGTGCCAGCAGAGGCCCTCAGAACACTGAAGCTTTCTTT
many NA TRBJ1-5 TRBV3-1 15 CASSRAPGVNQPQHF TGTGCCAGCAGCAGGGCCCCCGGGGTCAATCAGCCCCAGCATTTT
many NA TRBJ2-7 TRBV19 15 CASSIEAGQTYEQYF TGTGCCAGTAGTATAGAGGCGGGACAGACCTACGAGCAGTACTTC
many TRBD1 TRBJ2-3 TRBV5-6 16 CASSLGQGWGTDTQYF TGTGCCAGCAGCTTGGGACAGGGTTGGGGCACAGATACGCAGTATTTT
many TRBD2 TRBJ2-5 TRBV5-1 16 CASSHTSGRSGKTQYF TGCGCCAGCAGCCATACTAGCGGGCGCTCGGGAAAGACCCAGTACTTC
many TRBD1 TRBJ1-1 TRBV5-1 13 CASSRGLGTEAFF TGCGCCAGCTCGAGGGGGCTGGGCACTGAAGCTTTCTTT
many TRBD1 TRBJ1-2 TRBV6-1 15 CASSEARQGATGYTF TGTGCCAGCAGCGAGGCCCGACAGGGGGCAACTGGCTACACCTTC
NA TRBD1 TRBJ1-1 TRBV11-2 15 CASSLGQGAPFEAFF TGTGCCAGCAGCTTAGGACAGGGGGCTCCATTTGAAGCTTTCTTT
many TRBD1 TRBJ1-2 TRBV29-1 15 CSARIQGDVDYGYTF TGCAGCGCCAGAATACAGGGGGATGTCGACTATGGCTACACCTTC
few TRBD2 TRBJ2-5 TRBV28 18 CASNPTVRTSGSRETQYF TGTGCCAGCAACCCAACGGTGAGGACTAGCGGGAGTCGAGAGACCCAGTACTTC
many NA TRBJ2-3 TRBV7-9 12 CASSYWGDTQYF TGTGCCAGCAGCTACTGGGGAGATACGCAGTATTTT
many TRBD2 TRBJ2-7 TRBV5-1 16 CASSPLTSGKSYEQYF TGCGCCAGCAGCCCATTGACTAGCGGAAAATCCTACGAGCAGTACTTC
many NA TRBJ1-1 TRBV7-2 12 CASSFRPTEAFF TGTGCCAGCAGCTTTAGGCCCACTGAAGCTTTCTTT
many TRBD2 TRBJ2-1 TRBV19 18 CASSIGGKRGPSGNEQFF TGTGCCAGTAGTATAGGTGGAAAGCGGGGACCGTCAGGGAATGAGCAGTTCTTC
many TRBD1 TRBJ1-4 TRBV28 13 CASSVRGDEKLFF TGTGCCAGCAGTGTCAGGGGGGATGAAAAACTGTTTTTT
many NA TRBJ1-1 TRBV12-3/TRBV12-4 15 CASSFFWGGYPGAFF TGTGCCAGCAGTTTCTTTTGGGGGGGCTACCCTGGAGCTTTCTTT
few NA TRBJ1-1 TRBV5-6 15 CASSLGQLKNTEAFF TGTGCCAGCAGCTTGGGGCAGTTGAAGAACACTGAAGCTTTCTTT
many NA TRBJ2-1 TRBV20-1 13 CSARLAFRNEQFF TGCAGTGCTAGACTGGCGTTTCGTAATGAGCAGTTCTTC
few TRBD2 TRBJ2-7 TRBV20-1 13 CSALAGAGYEQYF TGCAGTGCTCTAGCGGGAGCCGGGTACGAGCAGTACTTC
many TRBD2 TRBJ2-2 TRBV6-2/TRBV6-3 17 CASTRPTAGDGAGELFF TGTGCCAGCACCAGACCGACCGCGGGAGATGGTGCCGGGGAGCTGTTTTTT
many TRBD1 TRBJ1-6 TRBV7-9 17 CASSPDRGSSYNSPLHF TGTGCCAGCAGCCCAGACAGGGGAAGCTCCTATAATTCACCCCTCCACTTT
once NA TRBJ2-7 TRBV5-1 16 CASSLEVSPGPYEQYF TGCGCCAGCAGCTTGGAGGTCTCACCCGGGCCCTACGAGCAGTACTTC
few NA TRBJ1-6 TRBV6-1 16 CASRADKGGRWSPLHF TGTGCCAGCAGGGCCGACAAGGGGGGGCGCTGGTCACCCCTCCACTTT
NA TRBD2 TRBJ2-3 TRBV27 18 CASSSLGLAGGPGDTQYF TGTGCCAGCAGTTCCCTCGGACTAGCGGGAGGGCCAGGGGATACGCAGTATTTT
many NA TRBJ1-1 TRBV7-6 12 CASSFGRAEAFF TGTGCCAGCAGCTTTGGAAGGGCTGAAGCTTTCTTT
many TRBD1 TRBJ1-1 TRBV20-1 14 CSAPDLQGSPEAFF TGCAGTGCCCCGGACCTACAGGGGTCCCCTGAAGCTTTCTTT
many TRBD1 TRBJ1-5 TRBV6-1 16 CASRAGTGAGNQPQHF TGTGCCAGCAGAGCCGGGACAGGGGCGGGCAATCAGCCCCAGCATTTT
many TRBD2 TRBJ2-3 TRBV4-1 17 CASSQDGAGEVSDTQYF TGCGCCAGCAGCCAAGATGGAGCGGGGGAAGTGTCAGATACGCAGTATTTT
many NA TRBJ1-5 TRBV28 15 CASSFLDSGNQPQHF TGTGCCAGCAGTTTTCTGGACAGCGGCAATCAGCCCCAGCATTTT
NA NA TRBJ2-1 TRBV11-3 15 CASSFEGGTYNEQFF TGTGCCAGCAGCTTCGAGGGAGGTACTTACAATGAGCAGTTCTTC
many NA TRBJ2-2 TRBV28 16 CASSSPGRGLVWELFF TGTGCCAGCAGTTCCCCGGGCAGGGGCTTAGTGTGGGAGCTGTTTTTT
many NA TRBJ2-7 TRBV28 15 CASSRLGAASYEQYF TGTGCCAGCAGTCGGCTTGGGGCAGCCTCCTACGAGCAGTACTTC
NA NA TRBJ2-1 TRBV6-1 17 CASSERVWQGSYNEQFF TGTGCCAGCAGTGAACGGGTTTGGCAGGGGTCCTACAATGAGCAGTTCTTC
many TRBD1 TRBJ1-5 TRBV28 15 CASRPRDSSNQPQHF TGTGCCAGCAGACCCCGGGACAGTTCTAATCAGCCCCAGCATTTT
many TRBD2 TRBJ2-3 TRBV27 15 CASSRGGFSTDTQYF TGTGCCAGCAGTCGGGGGGGCTTTAGCACAGATACGCAGTATTTT